The next 6 T cell receptor beta chains were all read from a single sample in a study of T cells in Graves' hyperthyroidism and ophthalmopathy. RNA transcripts yielded amplified TCR beta CDR3 regions. During a first-round RT-PCR of the TCR CDR3, the HTBI primer set was used. TCRdb used MiXCR to reprocess the multiplex PCR reads, holding one entry per CDR3 protein. The sample lists 550,000 to 700,000 distinct CDR3 sequences; 46% were seen once. Sequencing was carried out using peripheral blood or thyroid tissue (not recorded which). Source of these receptors: an adult woman with Graves' disease, either hyperthyroidism or ophthalmopathy (not recorded which).

This clonotype showed up many times. The V call is TRBV7-8, the J call TRBJ2-7; D possibly corresponds to TRBD2 (5 bases). The CDR3 is 18 amino acids. Per germline, CDR1 SGHVS and CDR2 FQNEAQ. V was clipped by 1 base and J by 0 bases, with 19 bases between them. This chain's CDR3 is CASSLGLKPNGPSYEQYF. The CDR3 region has the DNA TGTGCCAGCAGCTTAGGACTAAAGCCCAATGGACCCTCCTACGAGCAGTACTTC.

V usage is TRBV15 and J usage is TRBJ2-5; 12 nucleotides match TRBD2. V trimming: 3 bases; J trimming: 3 bases; junction bases outside the gene matches: 8. The CDR3 runs to 17 residues. The germline V gene encodes CDR1 LNHNV and CDR2 YYDKDF (reference sequence). CDR3: CATSSYGLAGREETQYF. The CDR3 DNA follows: TGTGCCACCAGCAGTTACGGACTAGCGGGAAGGGAAGAGACCCAGTACTTC. Together with reference TRBV15 and TRBJ2-5, the CDR3 gives the full variable domain: DAMVIQNPRYQVTQFGKPVTLSCSQTLNHNVMYWYQQKSSQAPKLLFHYYDKDFNNEADTPDNFQSRRPNTSFCFLDIRSPGLGDTAMYLCATSSYGLAGREETQYFGPGTRLLVL.

The rearrangement uses TRBV5-1 and TRBJ2-2; weak D call: TRBD2 (5 bases). Trimming took 4 bases from V and 3 from J, leaving 13 bases between them. There are 15 residues in the CDR3. Germline values: CDR1 SGHRS, CDR2 YFSETQ. As DNA, the CDR3 is TGCGCCAGCAGCCCGCAGGTGAGGGACACCGGGGAGCTGTTTTTT. This translates into CASSPQVRDTGELFF.

This clonotype has only one observation. This clone may be a read error of a much larger clone one base away. The chain employs TRBV12-3 or TRBV12-4 and TRBJ1-1, with no clear D. This CDR3 contains 14 residues. In nucleotides, the CDR3 is TGTGCCAGCAGTTTTTACGGGGAGAACACTGAAGCTCTCTTT. It yields the protein CASSFYGENTEALF.

Many counts were recorded for this clonotype. The chain combines TRBV29-1 with TRBJ1-2, with no clear D. CDR1 is SQVTM, CDR2 ANQGSEA, per germline. The V end lost 4 bases, the J end lost 7 bases, and 13 bases lay between the germline ends. This CDR3 has 12 residues. In DNA form, the CDR3 reads TGCAGCGTTGCCGAGGGAGCCGGTGGCTACACCTTC. Encoded protein: CSVAEGAGGYTF.

This clonotype came up many times. V is TRBV5-1 and J is TRBJ1-1; 10 nucleotides align to TRBD1. Germline CDR1 and CDR2: SGHRS and YFSETQ. The V segment lost 10 bases and the J segment 5 bases; nucleotides outside the gene matches: 5. The CDR3 length is 12 residues. The CDR3 DNA follows: TGCGCCGGACAGGGGGGGTATACTGAAGCTTTCTTT. This gives the protein CAGQGGYTEAFF.